These 16 T cell receptor beta chains share one sample of origin, sequenced in a study of OX40 agonist ivuxolimab in advanced cancers. Here immunoSEQ multiplex PCR was the method, and the copy in TCRdb shows in-frame clones only, minus some. The sample has more than 70,000 clones; roughly 86% are singletons. Sequencing was performed on CD4+ or CD8+ T cells sorted from blood, taken in a trial of the OX40 agonist ivuxolimab. The receptors here all came from an adult with an advanced solid tumor such as melanoma, head and neck, liver or kidney cancer.

The V and J genes are TRBV5-4 and TRBJ2-7; 9 bases align to TRBD1. Germline CDR1 SGHNT, CDR2 YYREEE (reference sequence). The CDR3 runs to 15 residues. V shed 2 bases, J shed 3 bases, and the junction held 6 bases outside the gene matches. The CDR3 reads CASSFSPGQGYEQYF. In nucleotides, the CDR3 is TGTGCCAGCAGCTTCTCACCGGGACAGGGCTACGAGCAGTACTTC.

This clone was seen once. The V call is TRBV6-6, the J call TRBJ1-5; D gene ambiguous. Trimming removed 0 bases from V and 6 bases from J, with 6 bases in between. This CDR3 is built from 13 residues. CDR1 is MNHNY, CDR2 SVGAGI, per germline (reference sequence). The CDR3 reads CASSYSMSQPQHF. Here the CDR3 DNA reads TGTGCCAGCAGTTACTCGATGAGTCAGCCCCAGCATTTT.

This sequence joins TRBV4-2 and TRBJ2-1; 11 bases are shared with TRBD2. CDR1 and CDR2 (germline): LGHNA, YNFKEQ. The CDR3 has 18 amino acids. V was clipped by 0 bases and J by 8 bases; unmatched bases: 12. DNA of the CDR3: TGTGCCAGCAGCCAAGAAAAGGTAGCGGGGGGGCCGCGGGATGAGCAGTTCTTC. Its protein product is CASSQEKVAGGPRDEQFF.

This clone was seen once. The chain is built from TRBV6-6 and TRBJ2-3; tentatively, D is TRBD2 (5 bases). Trimming cost V 4 bases and J 1 base, with 15 bases left between them. The germline CDR1 and CDR2 sequences are MNHNY and SVGAGI (reference sequence). The length of the CDR3 is 16 residues. CDR3 nucleotides: TGTGCCAGCAGTTCATCTCCTGGCGGGCGCACAGATACGCAGTATTTT. It translates to CASSSSPGGRTDTQYF.

The genes are TRBV6-5 and TRBJ1-2, with no clear D. The CDR3 length is 15 residues. The germline V and J ends were trimmed by 6 bases and 0 bases, with 14 bases remaining between them. CDR1 is MNHEY, CDR2 SVGAGI, per germline. In nucleotides, the CDR3 is TGTGCCAGCAGCCGACGCCGGATAGCTAACTATGGCTACACCTTC. It yields the protein CASSRRRIANYGYTF.

This chain joins TRBV6-4 and TRBJ1-5; no clear D. CDR3 size: 17 residues. With 2 bases removed from V and 0 bases from J, the gap between germline ends came to 14 bases. Germline CDR1 reads MRHNA; CDR2 reads SNTAGT. The CDR3 sequence is CASSDPYTGNSNQPQHF. CDR3 DNA: TGTGCCAGCAGTGACCCCTACACGGGGAATAGCAATCAGCCCCAGCATTTT.

The V call is TRBV18, the J call TRBJ2-5; D unclear. Trimming pared 2 bases from V and 5 bases from J, leaving 9 bases between. CDR1 KGHSH and CDR2 LQKENI come from the germline V gene. CDR3 length: 13 residues. The CDR3, as DNA: TGTGCCAGCTCACCAGCGGAAATGGAGACCCAGTACTTC. It specifies CASSPAEMETQYF.

This chain links TRBV5-4 with TRBJ1-2, with D uncertain. Germline V gene sequence: CDR1 SGHNT, CDR2 YYREEE (reference sequence). This CDR3 region has 11 residues. Deletions cut 3 bases from V and 4 bases from J, with 4 bases between. As DNA, the CDR3 is TGTGCCAGCAGCTGGGCCTATGGCTACACCTTC. As protein: CASSWAYGYTF.

The chain is built from TRBV28 and TRBJ1-5; D is possibly TRBD1 (5 bases). Germline CDR1 is MDHEN and CDR2 is SYDVKM. The CDR3 is 12 residues long. The V gene lost 11 bases and the J gene lost 0 bases, with 8 bases spanning the gap. The CDR3 is CASRDSNQPQHF. DNA for the CDR3: TGTGCCTCCAGGGATAGCAATCAGCCCCAGCATTTT.

The chain has TRBV14 and TRBJ1-4; TRBD1 matches at 7 bases. The CDR3 runs 17 residues. Germline CDR1 SGHDN, CDR2 FVKESK. The V segment lost 4 bases and the J segment 4 bases; nucleotides outside the gene matches: 12. The CDR3 DNA reads as TGTGCCAGCAGCCGGTCCGGGTCGGGGACAGTTAATGAAAAACTGTTTTTT. This gives the protein CASSRSGSGTVNEKLFF.

The V call is TRBV7-2, the J call TRBJ2-1, with 8 bases fitting TRBD2. Per germline, CDR1 SGHTA and CDR2 FQGNSA. This CDR3 spans 14 amino acids. V dropped 4 bases and J dropped 9; count of bases not matched to a gene: 8. The CDR3 nucleotides are TGTGCCAGCAGCTACGGACTAGCCCACCTTGAGCAGTTCTTC. Protein: CASSYGLAHLEQFF.

The chain links TRBV7-2 to TRBJ2-5; 9 bases line up with TRBD2. The CDR3 has 16 amino acids. V lost 3 bases to trimming and J lost 4 bases; unmatched junction nucleotides: 9. Germline values: CDR1 SGHTA, CDR2 FQGNSA. CDR3 in amino acids: CASSFGGTSRRETQYF. CDR3 DNA sequence: TGTGCCAGCAGCTTCGGAGGGACTAGCCGGAGAGAGACCCAGTACTTC.

This chain connects TRBV28 to TRBJ1-2; a possible D gene is TRBD1 (6 bases). The CDR3 runs 13 residues. V lost 5 bases, J lost 4 bases, and 11 bases lay in between. Germline V gene data show CDR1 as MDHEN and CDR2 as SYDVKM. The DNA of the CDR3 is TGTGCCAGCAGTCCAGGGGTACTCTATGGCTACACCTTC. It codes for CASSPGVLYGYTF.

This rearrangement joins TRBV5-1 to TRBJ1-4, with 8 nucleotides matching TRBD1. J was trimmed by 4 bases and V by 4 bases; bases with no gene match: 6. CDR1 SGHRS and CDR2 YFSETQ come from the germline V gene. This CDR3 has 15 amino acids. The CDR3 sequence: CASSGGTGINEKLFF. The CDR3 DNA sequence: TGCGCCAGCAGCGGGGGGACAGGAATTAATGAAAAACTGTTTTTT.

The chain combines TRBV18 with TRBJ1-5; weak D call: TRBD1 (5 bases). Trimming stripped 6 bases from V and 7 bases from J, with 16 bases between. The germline gives CDR1 KGHSH, CDR2 LQKENI. The CDR3 sequence is 14 residues long. CDR3 DNA: TGTGCCAGCTCCCCGACGATAGGGGAACAGCCCCAGCATTTT. Residues: CASSPTIGEQPQHF.

This clone was seen a few times. This chain connects TRBV7-2 to TRBJ1-3; 7 bases match TRBD1. V was pared by 7 bases and J by 2 bases, with 5 bases of the junction left unmatched. This CDR3 comprises 14 residues. Germline-derived CDR1 and CDR2 are SGHTA and FQGNSA. CDR3 nucleotide sequence: TGTGCCAGCAACAAGGGACAGCCTGGAAACACCATATATTTT. The encoded protein is CASNKGQPGNTIYF.